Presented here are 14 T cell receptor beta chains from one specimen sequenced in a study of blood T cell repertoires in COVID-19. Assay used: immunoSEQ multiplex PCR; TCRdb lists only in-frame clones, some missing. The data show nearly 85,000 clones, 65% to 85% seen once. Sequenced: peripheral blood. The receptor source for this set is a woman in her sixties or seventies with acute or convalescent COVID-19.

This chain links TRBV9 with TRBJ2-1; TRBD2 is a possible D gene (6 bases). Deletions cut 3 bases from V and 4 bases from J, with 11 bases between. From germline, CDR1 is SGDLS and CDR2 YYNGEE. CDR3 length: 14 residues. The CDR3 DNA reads TGTGCCAGCAGCGCCCGGGACTGGTACAATGAGCAGTTCTTC. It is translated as CASSARDWYNEQFF.

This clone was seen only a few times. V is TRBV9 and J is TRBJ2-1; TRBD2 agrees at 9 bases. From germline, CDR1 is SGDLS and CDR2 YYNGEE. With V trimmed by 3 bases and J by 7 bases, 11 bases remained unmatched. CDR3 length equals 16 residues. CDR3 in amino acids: CASSAPTSGPSNEQFF. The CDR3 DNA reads TGTGCCAGCAGCGCCCCGACTAGCGGACCTTCTAATGAGCAGTTCTTC. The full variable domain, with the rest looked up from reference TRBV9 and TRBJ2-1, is DSGVTQTPKHLITATGQRVTLRCSPRSGDLSVYWYQQSLDQGLQFLIQYYNGEERAKGNILERFSAQQFPDLHSELNLSSLELGDSALYFCASSAPTSGPSNEQFFGPGTRLTVL.

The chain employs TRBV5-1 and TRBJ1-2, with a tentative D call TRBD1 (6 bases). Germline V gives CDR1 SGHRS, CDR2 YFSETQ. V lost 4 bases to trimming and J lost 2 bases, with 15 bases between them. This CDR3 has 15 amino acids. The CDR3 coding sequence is TGCGCCAGCAGCGTACTTGGACAGCCCAACTATGGCTACACCTTC. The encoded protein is CASSVLGQPNYGYTF.

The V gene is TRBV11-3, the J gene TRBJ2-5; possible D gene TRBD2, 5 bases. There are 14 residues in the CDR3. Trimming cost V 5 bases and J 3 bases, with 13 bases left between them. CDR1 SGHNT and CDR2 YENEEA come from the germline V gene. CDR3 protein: CASSNPGGEETQYF. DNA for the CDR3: TGTGCCAGCAGCAATCCCGGAGGAGAAGAGACCCAGTACTTC.

The CDR3 protein is CASSAGIAGNTIYF. CDR3 coding DNA: TGTGCCAGCAGCGCCGGGATCGCTGGAAACACCATATATTTT. The chain joins TRBV11-2 to TRBJ1-3, with unresolved D. Trimming pared 5 bases from V and 2 bases from J, leaving 10 bases between. There are 14 residues in the CDR3. The germline V gene has CDR1 SGHAT and CDR2 FQNNGV.

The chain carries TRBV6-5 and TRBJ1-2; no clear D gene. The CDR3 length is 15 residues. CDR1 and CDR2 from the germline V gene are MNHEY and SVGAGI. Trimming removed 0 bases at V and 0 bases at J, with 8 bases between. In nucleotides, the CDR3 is TGTGCCAGCAGTTACTCGGCGGGAACTAACTATGGCTACACCTTC. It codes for CASSYSAGTNYGYTF.

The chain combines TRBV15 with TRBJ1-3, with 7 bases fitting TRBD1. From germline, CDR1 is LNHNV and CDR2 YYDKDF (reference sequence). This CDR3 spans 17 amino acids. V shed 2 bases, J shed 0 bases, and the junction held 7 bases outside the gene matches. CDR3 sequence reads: CATSRSTGSFSGNTIYF. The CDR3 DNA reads TGTGCCACCAGCAGATCGACAGGGTCATTCTCTGGAAACACCATATATTTT.

The CDR3 reads CASSSDRGSQETQYF. CDR3 DNA sequence: TGTGCCAGCAGTTCGGACAGGGGCTCCCAAGAGACCCAGTACTTC. This chain uses TRBV27 with TRBJ2-5, with TRBD1 identical over 9 bases. This CDR3 has 15 amino acids. CDR1 MNHEY and CDR2 SMNVEV come from the germline V gene (reference sequence). Trimming took 4 bases from V and 1 from J; bases not matched to a gene: 4.

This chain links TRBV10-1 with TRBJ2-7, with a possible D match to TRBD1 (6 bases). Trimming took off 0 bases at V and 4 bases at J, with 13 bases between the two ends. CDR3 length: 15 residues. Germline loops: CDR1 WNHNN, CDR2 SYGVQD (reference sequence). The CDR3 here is CASSESSGGAYEQYF. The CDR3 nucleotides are TGCGCCAGCAGTGAGTCGAGTGGGGGCGCGTACGAGCAGTACTTC.

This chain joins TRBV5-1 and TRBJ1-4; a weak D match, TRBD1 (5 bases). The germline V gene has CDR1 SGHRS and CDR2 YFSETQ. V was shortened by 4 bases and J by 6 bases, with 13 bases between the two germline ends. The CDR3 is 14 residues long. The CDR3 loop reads CASSGGDMYEKLFF. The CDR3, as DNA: TGCGCCAGCAGCGGAGGGGATATGTATGAAAAACTGTTTTTT.

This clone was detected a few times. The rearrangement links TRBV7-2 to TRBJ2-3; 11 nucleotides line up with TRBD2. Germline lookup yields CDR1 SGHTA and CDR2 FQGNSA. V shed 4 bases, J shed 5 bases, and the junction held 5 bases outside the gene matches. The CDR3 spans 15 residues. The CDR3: CASSSPTSGVDTQYF. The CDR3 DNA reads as TGTGCCAGCAGCTCCCCGACTAGCGGGGTAGATACGCAGTATTTT.

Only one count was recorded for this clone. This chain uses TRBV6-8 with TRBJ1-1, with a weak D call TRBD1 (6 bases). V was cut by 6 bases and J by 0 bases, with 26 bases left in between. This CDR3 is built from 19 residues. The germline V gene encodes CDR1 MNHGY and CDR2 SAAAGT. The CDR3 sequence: CASSYTGKGGDVLNTEAFF. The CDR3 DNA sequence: TGTGCCAGCAGCTACACCGGGAAGGGGGGGGACGTATTGAACACTGAAGCTTTCTTT.

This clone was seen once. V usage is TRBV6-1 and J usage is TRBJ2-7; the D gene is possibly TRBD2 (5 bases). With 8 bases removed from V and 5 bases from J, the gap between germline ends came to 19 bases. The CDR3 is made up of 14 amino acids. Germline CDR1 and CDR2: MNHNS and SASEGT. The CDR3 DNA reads TGTGCCAGCGGCTTATCTAGCTTCGGGGACGAGCAGTACTTC. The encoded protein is CASGLSSFGDEQYF.

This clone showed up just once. The CDR3 loop reads CASSYGTGVQPQHF. Written as DNA, the CDR3 is TGTGCCAGCAGCTACGGGACAGGGGTCCAGCCCCAGCATTTT. The chain combines TRBV5-4 with TRBJ1-5, with 10 bases fitting TRBD1. V was clipped by 3 bases and J by 7 bases; unmatched bases: 4. Germline V CDR1 and CDR2: SGHNT, YYREEE (reference sequence). The CDR3 has 14 residues.